Listed here is a single T cell receptor beta chain. Measured with immunoSEQ multiplex PCR; TCRdb has only the in-frame clones, and not every one. In the table there are roughly 150,000 clones, 90% to 95% of which are singletons. This specimen comes from a study of T cell responses to AZD1222 COVID-19 vaccine. CDR3 length: 13 amino acids. The V end was cut by 1 base, the J end by 3 bases, with 3 bases between. Germline-derived CDR1 and CDR2 are SEHNR and FQNEAQ (reference sequence). This TCR came from an adult who received the AZD1222 COVID-19 vaccine. This specimen consisted of peripheral blood, obtained 28 days after the second AZD1222 dose. V is TRBV7-9 and J is TRBJ2-2; D gene ambiguous. CDR3 coding DNA: TGTGCCAGCAGCTTAGACTACACCGGGGAGCTGTTTTTT. Translation gives CASSLDYTGELFF.